The present T cell receptor (beta chain) was sequenced within a study of blood T cells in healthy people across ages. Using a J-beta primer mix together with a sample-barcoded 5' primer, a second PCR was run for about 6 to 11 cycles. The study obtained at least 2.5 million CDR3-containing paired-end reads from every sample. Using its own MiXCR run on the 5' RACE reads, TCRdb lists one record per CDR3 protein. Altogether over 1,200,000 distinct CDR3 sequences are present, approximately 59% being singletons, with the ten largest covering approximately 7%. This clonotype was seen a handful of times. The CDR3 runs 15 residues. With 5 bases removed from V and 3 bases from J, the gap between germline ends came to 16 bases. Germline CDR1 is LGHNA and CDR2 is YNFKEQ.

The sequence came from a man aged 18-30 years in good health. The specimen sequenced was blood. This chain connects TRBV4-2 to TRBJ1-1, with TRBD1 as a possible D gene (6 bases). The chain's CDR3 is CASSIPGTKDTEAFF. CDR3 coding DNA: TGTGCCAGCAGCATACCCGGGACAAAGGACACTGAAGCTTTCTTT.